The clone carrying this T cell receptor (beta chain) was seen a few times. Antigen unknown. The sample belongs to a study of CD8 T cells in ankylosing spondylitis. The CDR3 is 14 amino acids. Trimming cost V 2 bases and J 2 bases, with 9 bases left between them. Germline CDR1 MGHRA, CDR2 YSYEKL. Construction of TCR beta libraries was performed using quantitative 5'-RACE with molecular barcodes. MiXCR, applied by TCRdb to the 5' RACE reads, yields one record per CDR3 protein. The table shows 200,000 to 250,000 distinct CDR3 sequences, with around 20% occurring only once. General study points: A TCR beta motif made of about 8 highly homologous variants seemed typical of ankylosing spondylitis blood. Disease-linked clones reportedly concentrated significantly in matched ankylosing spondylitis synovial fluid.

J is TRBJ1-1 and V is TRBV4-1, with D perhaps matching TRBD1 (6 bases). The specimen was blood, either unsorted or a sorted T cell fraction (not recorded which). This clonotype originated in a male donor with ankylosing spondylitis. CDR3 sequence: CASSQRGGNTEAFF. The CDR3 coding sequence is TGCGCCAGCAGCCAAAGGGGGGGAAACACTGAAGCTTTCTTT.